One and the same sample provided the 6 T cell receptor beta chains below, sequenced in a study of shared clonotypes between healthy human individuals. The method was immunoSEQ multiplex PCR; TCRdb's version includes in-frame clones alone and lacks a portion of them. In the table there are over 800,000 clones, around 93% of which are singletons. CD45RO-negative, CCR7-selected cells formed the naive CD8 fraction, which excluded terminally differentiated effector memory CD45RA+ cells. The sequencing input was naive CD8+ T cells sorted from blood. The receptors were gathered from a man younger than 45 in good health.

The chain links TRBV28 to TRBJ2-7; 7 bases match TRBD1. J was trimmed by 4 bases and V by 5 bases; bases with no gene match: 8. CDR1 is MDHEN, CDR2 SYDVKM, per germline. This CDR3 comprises 14 residues. The CDR3 DNA is TGTGCCAGCAGTCTATCGGACAGGTCTTACGAGCAGTACTTC. Its protein is CASSLSDRSYEQYF.

The count of this clone is one. This chain connects TRBV10-3 to TRBJ2-5; D might be TRBD1 (7 bases). The V end was cut by 8 bases, the J end by 4 bases, with 11 bases between. CDR1 and CDR2 (germline): ENHRY, SYGVKD. CDR3 length: 12 residues. The CDR3 loop is CAIAQGGETQYF. The CDR3 coding sequence is TGTGCCATCGCTCAGGGGGGAGAGACCCAGTACTTC.

In this sample, this clone turned up once. The sample holds other DNA sequences that translate to the same CDR3. The CDR3 coding sequence is TGTGCCTGGAGGGACTCCTACGAGCAGTACTTC. Protein: CAWRDSYEQYF. The chain has TRBV30 and TRBJ2-7, with unresolved D. The V end was cut by 3 bases, the J end by 0 bases, with 3 bases between. Germline V gene sequence: CDR1 GTSNPN, CDR2 SVGIG (reference sequence). The CDR3 consists of 11 residues.

The chain uses TRBV6-5 and TRBJ1-5; D unclear. This CDR3 has 13 residues. CDR1 and CDR2 (germline): MNHEY, SVGAGI. Trimming pared 2 bases from V and 7 bases from J, leaving 9 bases between. CDR3 coding DNA: TGTGCCAGCAGTTACGGGCGCGGGCAGCCCCAGCATTTT. Protein sequence: CASSYGRGQPQHF.

The rearrangement uses TRBV10-2 and TRBJ2-7; D gene ambiguous. The germline V and J ends were trimmed by 3 bases and 2 bases, with 11 bases remaining between them. Germline CDR1 is WSHSY and CDR2 is SAAADI. This CDR3 spans 14 amino acids. CDR3 in amino acids: CASSDDGSPYEQYF. The CDR3 DNA sequence: TGCGCCAGCAGTGACGACGGATCTCCCTACGAGCAGTACTTC.

The chain uses TRBV18 and TRBJ2-1; 8 bases align to TRBD2. The CDR3 spans 16 residues. Germline V gene data show CDR1 as KGHSH and CDR2 as LQKENI. V shed 6 bases and J 0 bases; nucleotides not matched to a gene: 7. CDR3 sequence: CASSPLREASYNEQFF. CDR3 in DNA: TGTGCCAGCTCCCCCTTGCGGGAGGCCTCCTACAATGAGCAGTTCTTC. Full variable domain (rest looked up from reference TRBV18 and TRBJ2-1): NAGVMQNPRHLVRRRGQEARLRCSPMKGHSHVYWYRQLPEEGLKFMVYLQKENIIDESGMPKERFSAEFPKEGPSILRIQQVVRGDSAAYFCASSPLREASYNEQFFGPGTRLTVL.